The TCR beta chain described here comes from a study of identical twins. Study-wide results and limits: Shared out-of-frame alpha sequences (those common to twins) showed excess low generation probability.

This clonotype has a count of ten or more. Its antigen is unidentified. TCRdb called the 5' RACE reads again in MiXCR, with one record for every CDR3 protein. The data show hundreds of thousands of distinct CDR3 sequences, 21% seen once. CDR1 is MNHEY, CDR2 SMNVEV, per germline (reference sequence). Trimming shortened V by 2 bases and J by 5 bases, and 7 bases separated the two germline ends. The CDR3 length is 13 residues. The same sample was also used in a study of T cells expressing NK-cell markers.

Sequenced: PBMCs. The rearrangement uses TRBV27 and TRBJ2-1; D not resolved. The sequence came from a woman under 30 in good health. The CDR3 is CASSLTTNNEQFF. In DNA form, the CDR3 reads TGTGCCAGCAGTTTAACTACCAACAATGAGCAGTTCTTC.